This T cell receptor beta chain stems from a study of T cell repertoires in cytomegalovirus infection. Study outcomes and limitations: HLA-C-restricted CMV-specific TCR beta clonotypes prevailed in the ex vivo response.

TCRdb passed the reads through MiXCR, listing each CDR3 protein once. Of nearly 550,000 distinct CDR3 sequences in the sample, 15% to 20% were seen once. V was cut by 0 bases and J by 3 bases, with 15 bases left in between. Germline V gives CDR1 LGHNA, CDR2 YNFKEQ. The CDR3 has 16 residues. This clonotype was counted a few times. Its antigen is as yet unknown. The chain uses TRBV4-2 and TRBJ2-7, with a tentative D call TRBD2 (6 bases). The clonotype comes from a human donor in good health (CMV status not recorded). Some clones in this sample may be carry-over from other donors' samples. The source material was CD8+ T cells from PBMCs. CDR3 residues: CASSQDSSGVYYEQYF. The DNA of the CDR3 is TGTGCCAGCAGCCAAGACTCCTCGGGGGTCTACTACGAGCAGTACTTC.